Presented here are 19 T cell receptor beta chains from one specimen sequenced in a study of technical replicates of blood from a handful of donors. Profiled with immunoSEQ multiplex PCR; TCRdb holds only in-frame clones, not every one. The sample consists of 85,000 to 95,000 clones, 90% to 96% of them appearing once. The material sequenced was T cells isolated from PBMCs. Source of these receptors: a human donor in good health.

The V and J genes are TRBV27 and TRBJ2-3; the match to TRBD2 covers 7 bases. In germline, CDR1 is MNHEY, CDR2 SMNVEV (reference sequence). There are 13 residues in the CDR3. V gave up 10 bases and J gave up 2 bases; unmatched junction bases: 6. The CDR3 region is CATPGGYTDTQYF. In DNA form, the CDR3 reads TGTGCCACCCCGGGGGGATACACAGATACGCAGTATTTT.

CDR3 in amino acids: CATKTGGYEQYF. The CDR3 DNA sequence: TGTGCCACCAAAACAGGGGGATACGAGCAGTACTTC. The chain is built from TRBV27 and TRBJ2-7, with TRBD1 matching over 8 bases. This CDR3 is 12 amino acids long. Germline V CDR1 and CDR2: MNHEY, SMNVEV (reference sequence). J was trimmed by 4 bases and V by 10 bases; bases with no gene match: 6.

V gene TRBV28 combines with J gene TRBJ2-1; the match to TRBD2 covers 9 bases. CDR3 size: 15 residues. Trimming at V came to 6 bases and at J to 10 bases, leaving 13 bases not matched to a gene. Germline V gene lookup returns CDR1 MDHEN and CDR2 SYDVKM. CDR3 protein: CASSRFAGGPREQFF. CDR3 nucleotides: TGTGCCAGCAGCCGATTTGCGGGAGGGCCACGGGAGCAGTTCTTC.

The V call is TRBV7-2, the J call TRBJ2-5, with 10 bases lining up with TRBD2. The V gene end was trimmed by 1 base and the J gene end by 0 bases; junction bases not matched to a gene: 8. The CDR3 runs to 18 residues. Germline V CDR1 and CDR2: SGHTA, FQGNSA. The CDR3 here is CASSLEDGLAEYQETQYF. Here the CDR3 DNA reads TGTGCCAGCAGCTTAGAGGACGGACTAGCGGAATACCAAGAGACCCAGTACTTC.

This chain connects TRBV7-2 to TRBJ1-1; TRBD1 matches 8 bases. Germline assignment: CDR1 SGHTA and CDR2 FQGNSA. The CDR3 has 15 amino acids. Germline trimming cut 8 bases from V and 5 bases from J; bases unmatched to any gene: 13. The CDR3 DNA reads TGTGCCAGCGGTACTTTCAGGGGGCGCAGAACTGAAGCTTTCTTT. This gives the protein CASGTFRGRRTEAFF.

The V gene is TRBV4-2, the J gene TRBJ1-6; TRBD1 agrees at 9 bases. In germline, CDR1 is LGHNA, CDR2 YNFKEQ. V lost 5 bases and J lost 6; bases outside the gene matches: 5. The CDR3 is made up of 15 amino acids. As DNA, the CDR3 is TGTGCCAGCAGCTTACCGGGACAGGGTAATTCACCCCTCCACTTT. Translating it yields CASSLPGQGNSPLHF.

The chain employs TRBV28 and TRBJ2-5, with 7 bases matching TRBD1. The germline V gene encodes CDR1 MDHEN and CDR2 SYDVKM. There are 16 residues in the CDR3. V shed 5 bases and J 5 bases; nucleotides not matched to a gene: 14. CDR3 in DNA: TGTGCCAGCAGTACCCTTTATCTGACAGGGAGCGAGACCCAGTACTTC. This translates into CASSTLYLTGSETQYF.

The chain recombines TRBV9 with TRBJ2-3, with 7 bases fitting TRBD2. This CDR3 comprises 16 residues. Germline V CDR1 and CDR2: SGDLS, YYNGEE. Trimming took 0 bases from V and 0 from J; bases not matched to a gene: 4. This CDR3 reads CASSVGFSGSTDTQYF. In DNA, the CDR3 is TGTGCCAGCAGCGTAGGGTTTAGCGGGAGCACAGATACGCAGTATTTT.

The chain is built from TRBV2 and TRBJ2-7; TRBD2 matches at 10 bases. Germline V gene lookup returns CDR1 SNHLY and CDR2 FYNNEI. The V segment lost 1 base and the J segment 2 bases; nucleotides outside the gene matches: 2. This CDR3 contains 15 residues. CDR3 nucleotide sequence: TGTGCCAGCAGTGAAGTTGGACTAGCGGCCTACGAGCAGTACTTC. Translating it yields CASSEVGLAAYEQYF.

V is TRBV7-9 and J is TRBJ2-2; 8 nucleotides line up with TRBD1. This CDR3 is 16 amino acids long. Per the germline V gene, CDR1 is SEHNR and CDR2 is FQNEAQ (reference sequence). V dropped 11 bases and J dropped 1; count of bases not matched to a gene: 12. CDR3 nucleotides: TGTGCCGAATTAACCAGGGGGCCGGGGAACACCGGGGAGCTGTTTTTT. This gives the protein CAELTRGPGNTGELFF.

V and J are TRBV11-3 and TRBJ2-5; TRBD2 agrees at 7 bases. Germline values: CDR1 SGHNT, CDR2 YENEEA. Losses at the gene ends were 3 bases for V and 5 bases for J; bases not matched to a gene: 6. This CDR3 has 14 amino acids. The CDR3 is CASSFHSGGETQYF. CDR3 nucleotide sequence: TGTGCCAGCAGCTTCCATTCCGGGGGGGAGACCCAGTACTTC.

The rearrangement links TRBV7-9 to TRBJ1-2, with D maybe TRBD1 (5 bases). The V end was cut by 0 bases, the J end by 7 bases, with 12 bases between. CDR3 length equals 14 residues. CDR1 is SEHNR, CDR2 FQNEAQ, per germline (reference sequence). The CDR3 region has the DNA TGTGCCAGCAGCTTAGCGGGGCAGTCCGGTGGCTACACCTTC. It specifies CASSLAGQSGGYTF.

V and J are TRBV19 and TRBJ1-4, with unresolved D. V lost 6 bases and J lost 8, with 13 bases in between. Germline assignment: CDR1 LNHDA and CDR2 SQIVND (reference sequence). The CDR3 is 13 residues long. The CDR3 is CASRLNREEKLFF. As DNA, the CDR3 is TGTGCCAGTAGACTGAACAGAGAGGAAAAACTGTTTTTT.

V and J are TRBV2 and TRBJ2-7; D is perhaps TRBD1 (6 bases). The germline V gene has CDR1 SNHLY and CDR2 FYNNEI. The CDR3 is 12 residues long. V was clipped by 8 bases and J by 2 bases, with 10 bases between them. The CDR3: CASRDTTYEQYF. The DNA of the CDR3 is TGTGCCAGCCGGGACACTACCTACGAGCAGTACTTC.

J is TRBJ1-1 and V is TRBV7-8; 8 bases agree with TRBD1. CDR3 size: 12 residues. Losses at the gene ends were 4 bases for V and 12 bases for J; bases not matched to a gene: 7. Germline CDR1 SGHVS, CDR2 FQNEAQ. CDR3 sequence reads: CASSSRGQETFF. CDR3 DNA: TGTGCCAGCAGCTCAAGGGGACAGGAGACTTTCTTT.

This clone appeared once. Other nucleotide sequences in the sample specify the same CDR3. The V and J genes are TRBV9 and TRBJ2-7; 10 bases are a match to TRBD2. V lost 0 bases to trimming and J lost 2 bases; unmatched junction nucleotides: 2. CDR3 size: 15 residues. Germline V CDR1 and CDR2: SGDLS, YYNGEE. In nucleotides, the CDR3 is TGTGCCAGCAGCGTAGGAGCGGGAGGGCCCTACGAGCAGTACTTC. Its translation is CASSVGAGGPYEQYF.

This clone appeared once. This chain links TRBV28 with TRBJ2-5; D unresolved. The CDR3 is 13 amino acids. Between the trimmed V and J ends, which lost 8 bases and 2 bases, there was a span of 12 bases. From germline, CDR1 is MDHEN and CDR2 SYDVKM. DNA of the CDR3: TGTGCCAGCGCCATTCACACACAAGAGACCCAGTACTTC. It specifies CASAIHTQETQYF.

The V call is TRBV11-3, the J call TRBJ1-1; no clear D. V was shortened by 3 bases and J by 4 bases, with 9 bases between the two germline ends. CDR3 length: 13 residues. Germline V CDR1 and CDR2: SGHNT, YENEEA. The CDR3 loop reads CASSLAVGTEAFF. The CDR3 DNA follows: TGTGCCAGCAGCTTGGCGGTTGGCACTGAAGCTTTCTTT. The full variable domain, completed using reference TRBV11-3 and TRBJ1-1, is EAGVVQSPRYKIIEKKQPVAFWCNPISGHNTLYWYLQNLGQGPELLIRYENEEAVDDSQLPKDRFSAERLKGVDSTLKIQPAELGDSAVYLCASSLAVGTEAFFGQGTRLTVV.

Worth noting for this clone: Germline and junction disagree at one end, which may indicate a read error. The chain uses TRBV6-1 and TRBJ2-7, with 7 bases identical to TRBD1. CDR1 MNHNS and CDR2 SASEGT come from the germline V gene. The CDR3 runs to 12 residues. CDR3 region: CASSEGMGQPVF. The CDR3 DNA follows: TGTGCCAGCAGTGAAGGCATGGGACAGCCCGTCTTC.